These 7 T cell receptor beta chains were all obtained from the same sample, sequenced in a study of CD8 T cells in Susac syndrome. Random-hexamer reverse transcription was applied to about 0.45 to 1 ug RNA. A single record per CDR3 protein comes from TCRdb applying MiXCR to the immunoSEQ multiplex PCR reads. The table records 50,000 or so distinct CDR3 sequences, 80% to 95% of them present only once. The sequenced sample consisted of CD8+ T cells from PBMCs. These receptors were taken from a human donor in good health.

The gene calls are TRBV7-2 and TRBJ1-1; D is uncertain. This CDR3 spans 13 amino acids. CDR1 and CDR2 (germline): SGHTA, FQGNSA. Trimming stripped 4 bases from V and 4 bases from J, with 10 bases between. The CDR3: CASSSYSGTEAFF. In DNA form, the CDR3 reads TGTGCCAGCAGCTCGTATTCGGGCACTGAAGCTTTCTTT.

The sample holds a few counts of this clonotype. The rearrangement joins TRBV6-1 to TRBJ2-6; D remains unclear. The CDR3 length is 13 residues. Trimming shortened V by 3 bases and J by 7 bases, and 7 bases separated the two germline ends. The V gene's germline CDR1 is MNHNS and CDR2 SASEGT. The CDR3 DNA follows: TGTGCCAGCAGTGACGGCCAAGCCAACGTCCTGACTTTC. This gives the protein CASSDGQANVLTF.

The CDR3 sequence: CASSPHPGTSSYNEQFF. The CDR3 bases are TGTGCCAGCAGCCCTCACCCCGGGACGTCGTCCTACAATGAGCAGTTCTTC. The genes are TRBV7-9 and TRBJ2-1; D is possibly TRBD1 or TRBD2 (5 bases each). The CDR3 is 17 amino acids. Germline-derived CDR1 and CDR2 are SEHNR and FQNEAQ (reference sequence). Trimming pared 5 bases from V and 1 base from J, leaving 18 bases between.

This chain links TRBV29-1 with TRBJ1-1; 8 bases agree with TRBD1. The junction had 4 bases not matched to a gene; V was cut back by 4 bases and J by 0 bases. Germline V lookup: CDR1 SQVTM, CDR2 ANQGSEA. This CDR3 is built from 14 residues. Written as DNA, the CDR3 is TGCAGCGTTGCAGGGGGCAACATGAACACTGAAGCTTTCTTT. It codes for CSVAGGNMNTEAFF.

The rearrangement links TRBV27 to TRBJ1-1; D is undetermined. Germline V gene data show CDR1 as MNHEY and CDR2 as SMNVEV (reference sequence). Trimming pared 2 bases from V and 0 bases from J, leaving 7 bases between. This CDR3 spans 14 amino acids. DNA of the CDR3: TGTGCCAGCAGTTTAGGACGGATGAACACTGAAGCTTTCTTT. It codes for CASSLGRMNTEAFF.

The chain is built from TRBV19 and TRBJ2-1; tentative D call: TRBD2 (5 bases). CDR1 is LNHDA, CDR2 SQIVND, per germline (reference sequence). The CDR3 totals 15 residues. The V gene lost 7 bases and the J gene lost 0 bases, with 13 bases spanning the gap. CDR3 sequence (DNA): TGTGCCAGTAATGGGCTAGCCAGCTCCTACAATGAGCAGTTCTTC. Protein: CASNGLASSYNEQFF.

The V gene is TRBV6-2 or TRBV6-3, the J gene TRBJ1-1; no definite D call. Germline V CDR1 and CDR2: MNHEY, SVGEGT. The V and J ends lost 0 bases and 4 bases respectively, with 9 bases between them. The CDR3 extends over 14 amino acids. This CDR3 is CASSYSIGFTEAFF. CDR3 bases: TGTGCCAGCAGTTACTCGATTGGATTCACTGAAGCTTTCTTT.